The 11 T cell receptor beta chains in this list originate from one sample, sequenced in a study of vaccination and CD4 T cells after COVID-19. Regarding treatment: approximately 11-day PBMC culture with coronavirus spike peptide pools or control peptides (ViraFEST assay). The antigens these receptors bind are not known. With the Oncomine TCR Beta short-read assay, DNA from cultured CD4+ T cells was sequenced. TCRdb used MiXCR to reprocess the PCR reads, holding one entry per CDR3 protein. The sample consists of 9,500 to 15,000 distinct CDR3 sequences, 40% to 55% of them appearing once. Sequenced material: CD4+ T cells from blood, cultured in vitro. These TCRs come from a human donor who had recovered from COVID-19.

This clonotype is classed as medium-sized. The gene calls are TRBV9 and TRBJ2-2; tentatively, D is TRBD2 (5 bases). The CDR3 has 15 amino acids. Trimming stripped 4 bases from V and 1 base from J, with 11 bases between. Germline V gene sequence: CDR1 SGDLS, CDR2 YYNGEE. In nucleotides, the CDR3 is TGTGCCAGCAGCACCTCTAGCAGGAACACCGGGGAGCTGTTTTTT. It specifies CASSTSSRNTGELFF.

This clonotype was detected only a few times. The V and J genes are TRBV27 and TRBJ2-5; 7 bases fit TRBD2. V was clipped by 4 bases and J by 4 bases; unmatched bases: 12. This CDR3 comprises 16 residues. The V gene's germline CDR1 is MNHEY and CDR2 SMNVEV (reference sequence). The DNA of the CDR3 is TGTGCCAGCAGTTCCCAACGACTAGCCCGAAGAGAGACCCAGTACTTC. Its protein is CASSSQRLARRETQYF.

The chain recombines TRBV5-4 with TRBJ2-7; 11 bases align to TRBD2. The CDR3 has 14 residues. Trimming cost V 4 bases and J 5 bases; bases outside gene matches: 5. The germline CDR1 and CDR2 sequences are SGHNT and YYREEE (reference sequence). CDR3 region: CASSDSGRDNEQYF. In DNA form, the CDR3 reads TGTGCCAGCAGCGATAGCGGGAGGGACAACGAGCAGTACTTC.

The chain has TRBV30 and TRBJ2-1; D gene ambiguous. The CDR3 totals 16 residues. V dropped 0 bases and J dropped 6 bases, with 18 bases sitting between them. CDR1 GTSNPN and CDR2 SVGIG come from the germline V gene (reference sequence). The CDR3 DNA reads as TGTGCCTGGAGTGTACCGTATCGGGCGGCGGTCAATGAGCAGTTCTTC. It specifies CAWSVPYRAAVNEQFF.

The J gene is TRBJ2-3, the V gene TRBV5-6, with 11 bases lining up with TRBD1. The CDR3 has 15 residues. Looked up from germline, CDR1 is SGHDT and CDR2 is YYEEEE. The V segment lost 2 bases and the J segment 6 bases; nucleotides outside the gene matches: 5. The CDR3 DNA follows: TGTGCCAGCAGCTTTAAGGACAGGGGGCCCGATACGCAGTATTTT. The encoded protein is CASSFKDRGPDTQYF.

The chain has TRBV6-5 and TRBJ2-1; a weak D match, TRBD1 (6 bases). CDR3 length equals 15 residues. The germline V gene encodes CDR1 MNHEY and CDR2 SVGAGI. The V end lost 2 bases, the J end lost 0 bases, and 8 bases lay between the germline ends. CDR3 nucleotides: TGTGCCAGCAGTTACACAGGGACCTCCTACAATGAGCAGTTCTTC. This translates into CASSYTGTSYNEQFF.

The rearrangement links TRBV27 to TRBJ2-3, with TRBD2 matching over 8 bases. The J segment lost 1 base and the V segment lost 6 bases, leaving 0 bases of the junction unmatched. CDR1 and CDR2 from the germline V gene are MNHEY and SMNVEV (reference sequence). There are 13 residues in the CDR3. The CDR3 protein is CASRTSGTDTQYF. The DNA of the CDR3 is TGTGCCAGCAGGACTAGCGGCACAGATACGCAGTATTTT.

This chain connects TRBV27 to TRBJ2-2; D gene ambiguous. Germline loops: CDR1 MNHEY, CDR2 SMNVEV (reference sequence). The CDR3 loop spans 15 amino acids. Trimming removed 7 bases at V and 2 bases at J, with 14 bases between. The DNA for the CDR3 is TGTGCCAGCAAGAGAACCACTTTCAACACCGGGGAGCTGTTTTTT. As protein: CASKRTTFNTGELFF.

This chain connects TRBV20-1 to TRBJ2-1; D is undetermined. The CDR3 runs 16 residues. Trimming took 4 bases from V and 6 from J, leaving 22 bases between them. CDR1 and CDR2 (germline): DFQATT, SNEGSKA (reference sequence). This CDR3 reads CSATSPGWTYGNEQFF. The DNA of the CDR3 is TGCAGTGCTACGTCCCCCGGGTGGACGTACGGCAATGAGCAGTTCTTC.

CDR3 protein: CASSLGGKQETQYF. The CDR3, as DNA: TGTGCCAGCAGCTTAGGTGGGAAACAAGAGACCCAGTACTTC. The genes are TRBV11-1 and TRBJ2-5; D is undetermined. Deletions cut 1 base from V and 2 bases from J, with 8 bases between. Germline loops: CDR1 SGHAT, CDR2 FQDESV (reference sequence). The CDR3 consists of 14 residues. Filled out from reference TRBV11-1 and TRBJ2-5, the complete variable domain reads EAEVAQSPRYKITEKSQAVAFWCDPISGHATLYWYRQILGQGPELLVQFQDESVVDDSQLPKDRFSAERLKGVDSTLKIQPAELGDSAMYLCASSLGGKQETQYFGPGTRLLVL.

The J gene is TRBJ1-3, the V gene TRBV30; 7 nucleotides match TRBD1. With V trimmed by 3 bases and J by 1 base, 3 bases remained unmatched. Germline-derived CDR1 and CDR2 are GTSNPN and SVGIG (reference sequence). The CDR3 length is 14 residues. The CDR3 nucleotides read TGTGCCTGGAGGAAACAGGGGTCTGGAAACACCATATATTTT. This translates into CAWRKQGSGNTIYF.